The entry below gives a single T cell receptor (beta chain) sequence along with its context. There is no known antigen for this receptor. Base qualities are not provided; no much larger clone lies one nucleotide away. V has 6 bases trimmed and J has 2 bases trimmed; junction bases matching no gene number 7. As encoded in the germline V gene, CDR1 is SQVTM while CDR2 is ANQGSEA. Its CDR3 holds 13 amino acids, cysteine through phenylalanine. Only the CDR3 DNA stays, 39 bases, in frame from base 1. This sample was included in a study of identical twins (dated by TCRdb to between 2015 and 2016). Background on the whole study: To test whether fetal clonotypes persist, the study used deep sequencing on TCR alpha and beta repertoires from monozygotic twins, unrelated adults of various ages, and cord blood. Replicate twin experiments were performed at different times using different library preparation protocols to rule out contamination. The full study reports these points: Zero-insertion analyses could be partly confounded by invariant T cells such as MAIT and iNKT, though diverse VJ usage argued against such confounding for most clonotypes. Compared with coincidental sharing between unrelated individuals, out-of-frame TCR alpha sequences shared between twins showed an excess of sequences with low generation probability. A weaker excess of twin sharing was found in beta out-of-frame sequences because the signal-to-noise ratio was lowered by fewer shared sequences. Out-of-frame TCR alpha sharing in monozygotic twins was systematically underestimated by recombination models, whereas sharing between unrelated individuals was in agreement with the recombination models. Conclusions relied on cross-sectional statistical analysis, since the same donors could not be followed over many years. Fewer insertions were carried by abundant cord blood beta clonotypes; a weaker similar trend was observed in young adult naive repertoires, while no such trend was observed in memory repertoires.

All donors were healthy Caucasians. Three pairs of female monozygotic twins, all aged roughly 18 to 29 years, were included in the twin cohort. RNA for TCR libraries was isolated from peripheral blood mononuclear cells. The library was produced with 5' RACE. The data were produced on an Illumina HiSeq 2000. Template switching introduced a universal primer binding site; the final cDNA contained a unique molecular identifier, enabling accurate counting of TCR cDNA molecules. Specific primers in the conserved constant-segment region were used to synthesize first-strand cDNA for the TCR alpha and beta chains. To control for contamination, each cDNA library was double barcoded with a SMART-Mk sample barcode plus Illumina barcodes. TruSeq adapter sequences, together with Illumina sample barcodes, were added in two successive PCR steps. The Illumina HiSeq platform was used with custom primers to sequence TCR alpha and beta cDNA libraries. On the authors' methods: Raw reads were processed with MiGEC to extract unique molecular identifiers, and MiXCR was used to determine CDR3 positions. Recombination models were inferred per individual with the repgenHMM and IGoR tools using an EM algorithm. The analysis of shared clonotypes was done with the tcR package in R, with sharing normalized by the product of cloneset sizes. To study raw recombination free of thymic and clonal selection effects, out-of-frame nonproductive sequences were analyzed. TCRdb reran the public reads through fastp at Q25 and MiXCR, keeping productive beta chains. Rows are combined by CDR3 protein, so each entry shows the most common genes and DNA. The V and J calls were determined by TCRdb, not by the authors. This sample has some 790,000 distinct CDR3 sequences in its table, and 15% to 20% of those were observed once. In total, the top ten clones hold around 13% of the sample.

Another study also made use of these data, one on T cells expressing NK-cell markers. As the second publication notes: In sorted CD3+CD56+NKG2C+, CD3+CD56+NKG2C- and CD3+CD56-NKG2C+ T-cell subsets from several donors, TCR beta-chain repertoires were profiled. Of the eight sequenced donors, seven were found to be HCMV-seropositive and one was found to be HCMV-seronegative. In several experiments an anti-gammadeltaTCR antibody was added to restrict sorting to alphabetaTCR-expressing T cells. In roughly 6 donors, the dominant CD3+CD56+NKG2C+ clonotypes were found to rank among the top 10 CD8+ clonotypes and to make up about 1.0-7.5% of CD8+ T cells. Those dominant clonotypes were again the most abundant among CD3+CD56-NKG2C+ cells in a handful of donors, at about 25-60.1%. Whether the expanded NKG2C-expressing T cell clones were specific for HCMV antigens remained unclear. The study sequenced eight donors, all healthy volunteers chosen at random: three men and five women. HCMV serostatus was determined by detecting HCMV-specific IgG in serum with a commercial ELISA kit. For about six donors, bulk peripheral blood T-cell repertoires were also sequenced from unsorted PBMC. MIGEC handled demultiplexing of the reads and grouping by UMI, while MiTCR was used to assemble and quantify clonotypes. To remove erroneous sequences, TCR cDNA sequences were retained only when supported by two or more reads. Downstream repertoire analysis used the tcR package, and clonotypes were matched across fractions by CDR3 nucleotide sequence plus V segment. VDJmatch was used to annotate antigen specificity against VDJdb, with one amino acid substitution in CDR3 permitted.

This TCR was recovered from a woman under 30 in good health. Source material: PBMCs. The rearrangement combines TRBV29-1 with TRBJ2-7; 7 of the junction bases match TRBD1. Read as DNA, the sequence is TGCAGCGTGGCAACCGGGACAGCCTACGAGCAGTACTTC. This yields the protein CSVATGTAYEQYF.